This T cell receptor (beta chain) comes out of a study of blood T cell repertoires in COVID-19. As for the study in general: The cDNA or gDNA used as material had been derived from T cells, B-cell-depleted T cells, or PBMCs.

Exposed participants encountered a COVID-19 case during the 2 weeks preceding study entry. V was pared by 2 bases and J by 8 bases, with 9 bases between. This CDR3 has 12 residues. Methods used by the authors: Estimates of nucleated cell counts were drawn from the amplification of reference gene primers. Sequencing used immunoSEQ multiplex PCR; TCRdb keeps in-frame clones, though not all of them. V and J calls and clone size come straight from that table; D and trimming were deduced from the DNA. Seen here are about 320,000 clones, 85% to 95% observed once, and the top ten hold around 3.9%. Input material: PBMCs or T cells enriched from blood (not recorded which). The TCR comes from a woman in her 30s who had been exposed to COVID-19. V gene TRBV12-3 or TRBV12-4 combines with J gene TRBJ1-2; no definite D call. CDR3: CASSLRAGGYTF. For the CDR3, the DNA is TGTGCCAGCAGTTTACGCGCCGGGGGCTACACCTTC.